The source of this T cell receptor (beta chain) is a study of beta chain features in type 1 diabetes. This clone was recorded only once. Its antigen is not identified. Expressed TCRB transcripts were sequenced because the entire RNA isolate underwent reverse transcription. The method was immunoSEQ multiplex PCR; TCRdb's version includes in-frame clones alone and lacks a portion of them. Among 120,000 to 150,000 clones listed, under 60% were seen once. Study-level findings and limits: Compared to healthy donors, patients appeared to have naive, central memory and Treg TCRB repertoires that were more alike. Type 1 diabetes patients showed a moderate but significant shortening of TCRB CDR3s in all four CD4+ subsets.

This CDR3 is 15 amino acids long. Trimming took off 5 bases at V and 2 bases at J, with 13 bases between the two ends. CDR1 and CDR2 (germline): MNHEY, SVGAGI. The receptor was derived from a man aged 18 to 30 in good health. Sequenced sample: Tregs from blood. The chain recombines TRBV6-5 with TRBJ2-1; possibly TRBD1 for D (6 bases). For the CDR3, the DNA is TGTGCCAGCAGTGCCCACAGGGACACCTACAATGAGCAGTTCTTC. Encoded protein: CASSAHRDTYNEQFF.